The clone carrying this T cell receptor (beta chain) has only a few counts. The target antigen is unknown. The CDR3 is 19 residues long. In germline, CDR1 is SNHLY, CDR2 FYNNEI. V shed 4 bases and J 0 bases; nucleotides not matched to a gene: 11. This specimen comes from a study of T cells after yellow fever vaccination. Study-level results: Peaking faster, on day 5 versus 15, the secondary response was nonetheless weaker. A large majority of primary-vaccination clones showed up again after the booster (96% CD4, around 85% CD8).

TCRdb used MiXCR to reprocess the 5' RACE reads, holding one entry per CDR3 protein. The table lists about 330,000 distinct CDR3 sequences, 8% to 9.5% of them singletons. V gene TRBV2 combines with J gene TRBJ2-1, with TRBD1 matching 11 bases. The clonotype was recovered from a man between 18 and 35 years old who received the YFV17D yellow fever vaccine. Sequenced here: PBMCs, sampled 35 to 50 days after the first yellow fever vaccination. CDR3 DNA: TGTGCCAGCAGTGCCCCGGGACAGGGGGGCCTTAGCTCCTACAATGAGCAGTTCTTC. Its translation: CASSAPGQGGLSSYNEQFF.